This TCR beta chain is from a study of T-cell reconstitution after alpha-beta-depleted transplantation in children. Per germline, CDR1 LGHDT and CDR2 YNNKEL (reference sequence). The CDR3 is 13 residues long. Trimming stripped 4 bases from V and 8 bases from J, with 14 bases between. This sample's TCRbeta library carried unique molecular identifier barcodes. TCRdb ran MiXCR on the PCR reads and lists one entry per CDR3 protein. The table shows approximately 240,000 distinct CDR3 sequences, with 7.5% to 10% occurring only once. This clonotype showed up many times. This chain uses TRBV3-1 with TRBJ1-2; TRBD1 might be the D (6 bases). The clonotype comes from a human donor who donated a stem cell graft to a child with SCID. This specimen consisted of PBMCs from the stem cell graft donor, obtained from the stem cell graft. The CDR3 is CASSLRLGGGYTF. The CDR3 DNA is TGTGCCAGCAGCCTTCGACTGGGGGGCGGCTACACCTTC.